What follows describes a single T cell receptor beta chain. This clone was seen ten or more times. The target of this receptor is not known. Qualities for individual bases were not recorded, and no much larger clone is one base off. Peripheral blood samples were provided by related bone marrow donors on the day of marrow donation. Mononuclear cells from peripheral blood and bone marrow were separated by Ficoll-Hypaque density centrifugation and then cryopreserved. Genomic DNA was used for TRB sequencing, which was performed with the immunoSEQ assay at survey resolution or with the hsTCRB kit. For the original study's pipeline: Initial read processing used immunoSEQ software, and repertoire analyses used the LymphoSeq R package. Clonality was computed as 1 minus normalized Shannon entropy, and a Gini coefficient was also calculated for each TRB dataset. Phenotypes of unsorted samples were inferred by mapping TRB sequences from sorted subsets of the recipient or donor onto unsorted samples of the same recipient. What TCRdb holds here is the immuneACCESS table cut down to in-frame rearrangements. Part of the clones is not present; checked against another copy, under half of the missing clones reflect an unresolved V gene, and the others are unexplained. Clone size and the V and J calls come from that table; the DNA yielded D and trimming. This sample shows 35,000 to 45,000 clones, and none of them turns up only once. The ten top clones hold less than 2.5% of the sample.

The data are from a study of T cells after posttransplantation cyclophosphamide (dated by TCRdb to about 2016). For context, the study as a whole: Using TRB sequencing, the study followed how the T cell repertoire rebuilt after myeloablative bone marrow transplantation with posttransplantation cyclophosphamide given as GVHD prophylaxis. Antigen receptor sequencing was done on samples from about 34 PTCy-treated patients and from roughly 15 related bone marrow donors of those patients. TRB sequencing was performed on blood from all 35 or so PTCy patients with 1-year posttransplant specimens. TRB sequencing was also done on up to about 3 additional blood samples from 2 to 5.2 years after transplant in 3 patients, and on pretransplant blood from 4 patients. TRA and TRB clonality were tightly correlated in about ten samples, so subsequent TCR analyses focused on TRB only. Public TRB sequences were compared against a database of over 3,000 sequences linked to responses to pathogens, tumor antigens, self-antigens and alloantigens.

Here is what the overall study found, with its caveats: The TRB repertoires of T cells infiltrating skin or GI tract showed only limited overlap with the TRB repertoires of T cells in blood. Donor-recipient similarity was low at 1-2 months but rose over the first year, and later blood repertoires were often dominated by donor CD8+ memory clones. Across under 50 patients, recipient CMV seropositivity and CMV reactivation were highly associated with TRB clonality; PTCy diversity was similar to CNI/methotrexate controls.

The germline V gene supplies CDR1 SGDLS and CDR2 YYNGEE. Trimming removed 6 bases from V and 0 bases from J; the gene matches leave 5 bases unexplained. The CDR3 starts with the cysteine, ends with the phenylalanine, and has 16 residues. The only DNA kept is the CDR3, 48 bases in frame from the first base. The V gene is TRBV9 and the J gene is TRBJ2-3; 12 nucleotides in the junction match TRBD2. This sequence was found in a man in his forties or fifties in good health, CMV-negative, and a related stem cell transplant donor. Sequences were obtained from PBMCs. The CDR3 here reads CASTMTSGGSTDTQYF. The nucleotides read TGTGCCAGCACCATGACTAGCGGGGGAAGCACAGATACGCAGTATTTT.